This TCR beta chain appears in the sequencing data of a study of liver allograft versus peripheral blood T cells. Across the study: Hepatic allograft T cell receptor repertoires were evaluated relative to those present in recipients' peripheral blood.

Comments on this clonotype: Its antigen is not known. Being one base from a much bigger clone, this may be a read error.

MiXCR was run by TCRdb on the reads, yielding one entry per CDR3 protein. The sample contains some 7,000 distinct CDR3 sequences, approximately 15% of which appear only once. The CDR3 spans 13 residues. Deletions cut 3 bases from V and 7 bases from J, with 11 bases between. The germline CDR1 and CDR2 sequences are LNHDA and SQIVND (reference sequence). General study points: Peripheral blood T cell receptor repertoires reportedly differed from those found within liver allografts.

This receptor was identified in a human patient who had a liver transplant. Some T cells may have come from the graft donor. The rearrangement uses TRBV19 and TRBJ2-3; D gene unclear. CDR3 DNA: TGTGCCAGTAGTATGGAGTCTAGGTATACGCAGTATTTT. This translates into CASSMESRYTQYF.